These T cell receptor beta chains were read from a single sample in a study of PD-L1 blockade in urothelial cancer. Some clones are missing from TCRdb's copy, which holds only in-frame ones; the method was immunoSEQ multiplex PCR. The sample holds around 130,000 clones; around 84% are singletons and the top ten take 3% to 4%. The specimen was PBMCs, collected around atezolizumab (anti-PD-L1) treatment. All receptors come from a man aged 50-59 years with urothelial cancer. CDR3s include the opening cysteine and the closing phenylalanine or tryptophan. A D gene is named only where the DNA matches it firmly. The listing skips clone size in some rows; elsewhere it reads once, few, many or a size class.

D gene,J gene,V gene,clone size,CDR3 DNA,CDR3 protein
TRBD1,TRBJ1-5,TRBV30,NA,TGTGCCTGGAGTTCCGGACAGGGAGGTCAGCCCCAGCATTTT,CAWSSGQGGQPQHF
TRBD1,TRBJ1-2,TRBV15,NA,TGTGCCACCAGCAGAGATCTTAGACAGGGTGGTGGCTACACCTTC,CATSRDLRQGGGYTF
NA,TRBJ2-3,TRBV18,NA,TGTGCCAGCTCACCAGGACAAACAGGCACAGATACGCAGTATTTT,CASSPGQTGTDTQYF
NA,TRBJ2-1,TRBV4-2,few,TGTGCCAGCAGCCAAGAGCCCGGGGCTAGCGCGGGCTTTGCGTGGAATGAGCAGTTCTTC,CASSQEPGASAGFAWNEQFF
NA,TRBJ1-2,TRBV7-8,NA,TGTGCCAGCAGCCACAGGCAGGCCCCCTATGGCTACACCTTC,CASSHRQAPYGYTF
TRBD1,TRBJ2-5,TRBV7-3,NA,TGTGCCAGCAGCTTATGGGGACAGGGGTTCGGCGAGACCCAGTACTTC,CASSLWGQGFGETQYF
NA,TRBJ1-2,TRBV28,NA,TGTGCCAGCAGTTACCCCATCCCCGACAGTAACTATGGCTACACCTTC,CASSYPIPDSNYGYTF
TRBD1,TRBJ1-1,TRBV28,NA,TGTGCCAGCAGATTGGGGACAGGGGGGACTGAAGCTTTCTTT,CASRLGTGGTEAFF
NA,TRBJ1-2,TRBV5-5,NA,TGTGCCAGCAGAGTAGTTTCGAGCTATGGCTACACCTTC,CASRVVSSYGYTF
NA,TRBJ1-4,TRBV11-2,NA,TGTGCCAGCAGCCTTACAGGGCGGGAAAAACTGTTTTTT,CASSLTGREKLFF
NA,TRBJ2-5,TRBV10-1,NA,TGCGCCAGCAGTGAGTCGACAGTTTCTTGGGAGACCCAGTACTTC,CASSESTVSWETQYF
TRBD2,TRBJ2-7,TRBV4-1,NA,TGCGCCAGCAGCACTAATAGCGGGAGGAAATACGAGCAGTACTTC,CASSTNSGRKYEQYF
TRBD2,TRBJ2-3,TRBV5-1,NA,TGCGCCAGCAGCGGCATACTAGCGGAGGCGGATACGCAGTATTTT,CASSGILAEADTQYF
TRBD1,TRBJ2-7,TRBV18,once,TGTGCCAGCTCACCGGACAGGTTCTACGAGCAGTACTTC,CASSPDRFYEQYF
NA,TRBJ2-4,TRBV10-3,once,TGTGCCATCAGTGAGACCCCGCTGAGAACCAAAAACATTCAGTACTTC,CAISETPLRTKNIQYF
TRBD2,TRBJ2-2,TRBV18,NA,TGTGCCAGCTCACCTACGCTAGCGGACACCGGGGAGCTGTTTTTT,CASSPTLADTGELFF
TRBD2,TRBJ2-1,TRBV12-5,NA,TGTGCTAGTGGTTTTTGGGGACTGGGGACTAGCGGAAATGAGCAGTTCTTC,CASGFWGLGTSGNEQFF
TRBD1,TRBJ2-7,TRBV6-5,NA,TGTGCCAGCAGAACCCTCGGGACAGGGTTTTACGAGCAGTACTTC,CASRTLGTGFYEQYF
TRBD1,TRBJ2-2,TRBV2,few,TGTGCCAGCAGATCCGGGACAGGGGGCACCGGGGAGCTGTTTTTT,CASRSGTGGTGELFF
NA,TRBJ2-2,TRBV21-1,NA,TGTGCCAGCAGCAAAGCGGGAGACAGGGGAAACAGCGGGGAGCTGTTTTTT,CASSKAGDRGNSGELFF